This TCR beta chain was identified during a study of blood T cell repertoires in COVID-19. On the study more broadly: The United States, Italy and Spain were the sources of the acute and convalescent COVID-19 samples. Nucleic acid was either cDNA or gDNA, and it came from T cells, B-cell-depleted T cells, or PBMCs.

Seattle cases were enrolled at active infection and followed longitudinally. Deletions cut 10 bases from V and 2 bases from J, with 14 bases between. CDR1 and CDR2 from the germline V gene are ENHRY and SYGVKD. The CDR3 sequence is 13 residues long. In the authors' methods: By means of reference gene primer amplification, nucleated cell counts were estimated. The method was immunoSEQ multiplex PCR; TCRdb's version includes in-frame clones alone and lacks a portion of them. V, J and clone size were drawn from that table, and D and trimming were deduced from the DNA. The profile shows around 270,000 clones, approximately 86% of them singletons.

This TCR was recovered from a woman in her sixties with COVID-19, enrolled during active disease. The chain uses TRBV10-3 and TRBJ2-5; D is perhaps TRBD2 (6 bases). What was sequenced was peripheral blood. Here the CDR3 reads CATRLEQQETQYF. DNA of the CDR3: TGTGCCACTAGACTAGAACAACAAGAGACCCAGTACTTC.